The sequence of this T cell receptor (beta chain) was determined in a study of Graves' ophthalmopathy and Graves' hyperthyroidism. This clonotype was recorded at least ten times. Trimming cost V 6 bases and J 6 bases, with 26 bases left between them. CDR1 and CDR2 from the germline V gene are SGHAT and FQNNGV. The CDR3 is made up of 17 amino acids. Amplified material comprised TCR beta CDR3 regions derived from RNA transcripts. HTBI-primed first-round RT-PCR preceded second-round multiplex PCR. Using its own MiXCR run on the multiplex PCR reads, TCRdb lists one record per CDR3 protein. Of around 170,000 distinct CDR3 sequences listed, approximately 40% are singletons.

Sample: peripheral blood. The receptor comes from a woman aged 40 to 50 with Graves' ophthalmopathy. This sequence joins TRBV11-2 and TRBJ1-2, with D maybe TRBD1 (5 bases). This chain's CDR3 is CASRSPGRSGRGNGYTF. The CDR3 DNA reads TGTGCCAGCAGATCGCCTGGCAGGAGTGGGAGGGGTAATGGCTACACCTTC.